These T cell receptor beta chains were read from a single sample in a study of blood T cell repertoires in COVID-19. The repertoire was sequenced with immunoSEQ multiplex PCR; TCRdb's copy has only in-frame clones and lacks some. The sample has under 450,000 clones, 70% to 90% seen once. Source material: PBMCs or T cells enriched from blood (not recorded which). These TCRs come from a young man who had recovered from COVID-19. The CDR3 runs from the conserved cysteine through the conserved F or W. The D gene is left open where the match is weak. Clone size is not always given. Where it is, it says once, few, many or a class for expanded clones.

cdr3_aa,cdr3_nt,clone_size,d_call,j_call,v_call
CASSVEAGSNQPQHF,TGTGCCAGCAGCGTAGAGGCAGGGAGCAATCAGCCCCAGCATTTT,.,.,TRBJ1-5,TRBV9
CASSLVRDYGYTF,TGTGCCAGCAGCTTAGTCCGTGACTATGGCTACACCTTC,.,.,TRBJ1-2,TRBV7-9
CASSPVVGSNTEAFF,TGTGCCAGCTCACCCGTCGTCGGGAGCAACACTGAAGCTTTCTTT,.,.,TRBJ1-1,TRBV18
CASSAFLGHTGELFF,TGTGCCAGCAGCGCTTTTCTGGGGCACACCGGGGAGCTGTTTTTT,.,.,TRBJ2-2,TRBV9
CASSLRGTGELFF,TGTGCCAGCAGTTTAAGAGGGACCGGGGAGCTGTTTTTT,.,.,TRBJ2-2,TRBV12-3/TRBV12-4
CASQTGAYGYTF,TGTGCCAGTCAGACAGGCGCCTATGGCTACACCTTC,.,.,TRBJ1-2,TRBV19
CASSQGIYTEAFF,TGTGCCAGTAGTCAGGGTATCTACACTGAAGCTTTCTTT,once,.,TRBJ1-1,TRBV19
CASRRDRHEQFF,TGCGCCAGCAGACGAGACAGGCATGAGCAGTTCTTC,.,.,TRBJ2-1,TRBV5-1
CASSYSNFGGYTF,TGTGCCAGCAGTTACTCGAACTTCGGGGGCTACACCTTC,.,.,TRBJ1-2,TRBV6-5
CASSPGTATNEKLFF,TGTGCCAGCAGCCCCGGGACTGCAACTAATGAAAAACTGTTTTTT,.,.,TRBJ1-4,TRBV3-1/TRBV3-2
CASSGRTGTEAFF,TGTGCCAGTAGTGGAAGGACAGGGACTGAAGCTTTCTTT,few,TRBD1,TRBJ1-1,TRBV19
CASSVSPGVGNTIYF,TGTGCCAGCAGCGTATCGCCAGGGGTGGGAAACACCATATATTTT,few,.,TRBJ1-3,TRBV9
CASSPGTVDNEQFF,TGTGCCAGCAGCCCCGGGACAGTGGACAATGAGCAGTTCTTC,.,TRBD1,TRBJ2-1,TRBV7-8
CASSPLLIRSSYEQYF,TGTGCCAGCAGCCCCCTATTGATACGTAGCTCCTACGAGCAGTACTTC,once,.,TRBJ2-7,TRBV3-1/TRBV3-2
CASSQSGTSYGNEQFF,TGCGCCAGCAGCCAATCCGGGACTAGCTACGGCAATGAGCAGTTCTTC,.,TRBD2,TRBJ2-1,TRBV4-1
CAISGGGPANEKLFF,TGTGCCATCAGTGGGGGGGGACCGGCCAATGAAAAACTGTTTTTT,.,.,TRBJ1-4,TRBV10-3
CASSEGQKETQYF,TGCGCCAGCAGCGAGGGACAGAAAGAGACCCAGTACTTC,.,TRBD1,TRBJ2-5,TRBV4-1
CSGRTGQGYTF,TGCAGCGGCCGGACAGGGCAGGGCTACACCTTC,.,TRBD1,TRBJ1-2,TRBV29-1
CASSLSTGGYGYTF,TGTGCCAGCAGCTTATCGACAGGGGGCTATGGCTACACCTTC,.,TRBD1,TRBJ1-2,TRBV11-2
CSARDSEEQYF,TGCAGTGCTCGGGACAGCGAGGAGCAGTACTTC,.,TRBD1,TRBJ2-7,TRBV20-1
CAATDRDRGNQPQHF,TGTGCCGCTACGGACCGGGACAGGGGTAATCAGCCCCAGCATTTT,.,TRBD1,TRBJ1-5,TRBV6-6
CASSGGMGRPSNSPLHF,TGTGCCAGCAGCGGTGGGATGGGGCGACCGAGCAATTCACCCCTCCACTTT,.,.,TRBJ1-6,TRBV9
CASSLGTSVLEQFF,TGCGCCAGCAGCTTGGGGACTAGCGTCTTAGAGCAGTTCTTC,.,TRBD2,TRBJ2-1,TRBV5-1
CASSWGQGQDSPLHF,TGTGCCAGCAGCTGGGGACAGGGACAAGATTCACCCCTCCACTTT,.,TRBD1,TRBJ1-6,TRBV11-1
CAWSVSRDRPLHF,TGTGCCTGGAGTGTAAGCCGTGATAGACCCCTCCACTTT,.,.,TRBJ1-6,TRBV30
CASSPGQGRGSPLHF,TGCGCCAGCAGCCCGGGACAAGGAAGGGGTTCACCCCTCCACTTT,.,.,TRBJ1-6,TRBV4-3
CASSLGGQPQHF,TGTGCCAGCAGCTTAGGAGGACAGCCCCAGCATTTT,.,.,TRBJ1-5,TRBV7-9
CASSPIGLGGNEQFF,TGTGCCAGCAGCCCGATTGGGTTAGGGGGCAATGAGCAGTTCTTC,.,.,TRBJ2-1,TRBV7-9
CASDVQYSNQPQHF,TGTGCCAGCGATGTTCAGTATAGCAATCAGCCCCAGCATTTT,.,.,TRBJ1-5,TRBV2
CASSLGPLWAGGPNTDTQYF,TGTGCCAGCAGCTTAGGGCCCCTTTGGGCGGGGGGGCCGAACACAGATACGCAGTATTTT,.,TRBD2,TRBJ2-3,TRBV13
CASSEDRYGYTF,TGTGCCAGCAGTGAAGACAGATATGGCTACACCTTC,.,.,TRBJ1-2,TRBV2
CASSVVPGSKMNTEAFF,TGTGCCAGCAGCGTAGTGCCGGGGTCGAAAATGAACACTGAAGCTTTCTTT,.,.,TRBJ1-1,TRBV9
CASSLLGTNTDTQYF,TGCGCCAGCAGCCTCCTAGGGACTAACACAGATACGCAGTATTTT,once,TRBD2,TRBJ2-3,TRBV4-1
CASRKFAEAKLFF,TGTGCCAGCAGGAAATTTGCGGAGGCAAAACTGTTTTTT,.,.,TRBJ1-4,TRBV27
CASSPVPGQGTYGYTF,TGTGCCAGCTCACCGGTCCCGGGACAGGGCACCTATGGCTACACCTTC,few,TRBD1,TRBJ1-2,TRBV18
CASSPGTGGGNTIYF,TGTGCCAGCAGCCCAGGGACAGGGGGTGGAAACACCATATATTTT,.,TRBD1,TRBJ1-3,TRBV3-1/TRBV3-2
CASSRRDSGSGANVLTF,TGTGCCAGTAGTAGACGGGACAGCGGCTCTGGGGCCAACGTCCTGACTTTC,.,TRBD1,TRBJ2-6,TRBV19
CASSLHSNQPQHF,TGTGCCAGCTCACTCCATAGCAATCAGCCCCAGCATTTT,.,.,TRBJ1-5,TRBV18
CASSSGQGTGYTF,TGTGCCAGCAGCTCTGGACAGGGAACTGGCTACACCTTC,.,TRBD1,TRBJ1-2,TRBV7-9
CASSPGVSTEAFF,TGTGCCAGCAGCCCGGGGGTGAGCACTGAAGCTTTCTTT,.,.,TRBJ1-1,TRBV11-2
CASSQGGGGVSAANSPLHF,TGTGCCAGCAGTCAGGGTGGGGGGGGCGTAAGTGCAGCCAATTCACCCCTCCACTTT,.,.,TRBJ1-6,TRBV6-6
CASSSLVSGELFF,TGTGCCAGCAGTTCCTTAGTGTCCGGGGAGCTGTTTTTT,.,.,TRBJ2-2,TRBV7-9
CASSLNNRVDNSPLHF,TGTGCCAGCTCACTGAACAACAGGGTAGATAATTCACCCCTCCACTTT,.,.,TRBJ1-6,TRBV18
CAINSPGGNYGYTF,TGTGCCATCAACTCCCCGGGGGGAAACTATGGCTACACCTTC,few,.,TRBJ1-2,TRBV10-3
CASSPWDSGAYEQYF,TGTGCCAGCAGCCCGTGGGATAGCGGGGCCTACGAGCAGTACTTC,.,TRBD2,TRBJ2-7,TRBV5-4
CASSYSGQGRRGYTF,TGTGCCAGCAGTTACTCGGGACAGGGGCGCCGCGGCTACACCTTC,.,TRBD1,TRBJ1-2,TRBV6-6
CASSISGGQYNEQFF,TGTGCCAGCAGCATTAGCGGGGGGCAGTACAATGAGCAGTTCTTC,.,TRBD2,TRBJ2-1,TRBV7-3
CASSQLQGESWAFF,TGTGCCAGCAGCCAACTACAGGGAGAAAGTTGGGCTTTCTTT,.,.,TRBJ1-1,TRBV3-1/TRBV3-2
CASSVDPGGSPGANVLTF,TGTGCCAGCAGCGTAGACCCAGGGGGCAGTCCTGGGGCCAACGTCCTGACTTTC,.,TRBD1,TRBJ2-6,TRBV9
CASSLGTVGELFF,TGTGCCAGCAGCTTGGGTACGGTTGGGGAGCTGTTTTTT,.,.,TRBJ2-2,TRBV5-6
CARSFRGQPQHF,TGTGCCAGAAGCTTCCGGGGTCAGCCCCAGCATTTT,.,.,TRBJ1-5,TRBV5-3
CASSQDLRGIGEKLFF,TGTGCCAGCAGCCAAGACCTCAGGGGAATCGGTGAAAAACTGTTTTTT,.,.,TRBJ1-4,TRBV4-2
CASNRTSGGRADTQYF,TGTGCCAGCAACCGGACTAGCGGGGGCAGGGCAGATACGCAGTATTTT,once,TRBD2,TRBJ2-3,TRBV3-1/TRBV3-2
CASSPGTANTGELFF,TGTGCCAGCAGCCCCGGGACAGCAAACACCGGGGAGCTGTTTTTT,few,TRBD1,TRBJ2-2,TRBV7-2
CASSIAGATNTEAFF,TGTGCCAGTAGTATAGCAGGGGCCACGAACACTGAAGCTTTCTTT,once,.,TRBJ1-1,TRBV19
CASSMQGENTEAFF,TGCGCCAGCAGCATGCAGGGGGAGAACACTGAAGCTTTCTTT,.,TRBD1,TRBJ1-1,TRBV5-1
CASSLAYGGSSYEQYF,TGCGCCAGCAGCTTGGCCTACGGGGGAAGCTCCTACGAGCAGTACTTC,.,.,TRBJ2-7,TRBV5-1
CASHSSSPFTEAFF,TGCGCCAGCCATTCTAGTTCCCCATTTACTGAAGCTTTCTTT,few,.,TRBJ1-1,TRBV5-1
CASGTGVGYTF,TGTGCCAGCGGGACAGGGGTTGGCTACACCTTC,.,TRBD1,TRBJ1-2,TRBV12-3/TRBV12-4